Detailed here is one TCR beta chain. This sample was included in a study of blood T cell repertoires in COVID-19. Study context: Specimens from acute and convalescent COVID-19 originated in the United States, Italy and Spain. PBMCs, B-cell-depleted T cells, or T cells were the source of the cDNA or gDNA that made up the material.

This table comes from immunoSEQ multiplex PCR, and its TCRdb copy is limited to in-frame clones, with some not included. The sample lists 100,000 to 150,000 clones, approximately 81% occurring once. There are 14 residues in the CDR3. Trimming cost V 2 bases and J 2 bases, with 4 bases left between them. CDR1 and CDR2 from the germline V gene are KGHSH and LQKENI. This rearrangement joins TRBV18 to TRBJ2-6; no clear D. Sample: peripheral blood. This receptor was taken from a woman aged 25 to 39 who had recovered from COVID-19. CDR3 loop: CASSPRAGANVLTF. In nucleotides, the CDR3 is TGTGCCAGCTCACCAAGAGCTGGGGCCAACGTCCTGACTTTC.